The rows below give T cell receptor beta chains drawn from one sample of a study of radiotherapy plus CTLA-4 blockade in lung cancer. Data came from immunoSEQ multiplex PCR; TCRdb stores just in-frame clones and leaves some out. The table shows about 49,000 clones, with approximately 90% occurring only once. Here the sequenced sample was peripheral blood, taken from a patient treated with radiotherapy plus ipilimumab. Receptors were obtained from a human donor with non-small cell lung cancer whose response to radiotherapy plus ipilimumab could not be evaluated. The CDR3 runs from the conserved cysteine through the conserved F or W.

v_call cdr3_length cdr3_aa
TRBV7-8 14 CASSSTEFNQPQHF
TRBV18 14 CASSERQTNTEAFF
TRBV5-1 16 CASSFRDSATNEKLFF
TRBV2 13 CASSVGVSYGYTF
TRBV7-8 15 CASSLQGASSYGYTF
TRBV7-9 13 CASSLGAVYEQYF
TRBV12-5 17 CASGSLYAGAFTDTQYF
TRBV27 15 CASSSAGTGRREAFF
TRBV13 15 CASSLYASSYNEQFF
TRBV6-1 14 CASRTGGGTYEQYF
TRBV2 14 CASQSRAAGGTQYF
TRBV28 14 CASSSSGQITEAFF
TRBV21-1 11 CAGGRNYGYTF
TRBV18 14 CASSPTTDSYEQYF
TRBV4-3 16 CASSQDGGGRVDTQYF
TRBV9 14 CASSVGGGGETQYF
TRBV7-9 14 CASSLDGGVYGYTF
TRBV7-9 16 CASSFDLPSGSHEQYF
TRBV28 15 CASSPRARGVGVAFF
TRBV10-1 13 CASSDSGGGELFF
TRBV27 15 CASSLSGTGRKGYTF
TRBV5-1 14 CASSGGTELREAFF
TRBV11-2 15 CASSSQGARQETQYF
TRBV25-1 16 CASSDLAPTNGGELFF
TRBV6-1 16 CASSEGGRAMAYEQYF
TRBV4-3 17 CASSQDWGQSDFQPQHF
TRBV14 15 CASSSDRVWNREAFF
TRBV10-3 13 CAIAGKVNTEAFF
TRBV4-3 11 CASQANYGYTF
TRBV6-5 13 CASSYDRNYGYTF
TRBV19 13 CASSSDLDEKLFF
TRBV4-3 19 CASSQEGGLAGVRTGELFF
TRBV9 16 CASSVEGRASSYEQYF
TRBV28 11 CATDAAYEQYF
TRBV27 14 CASRAQVNYGELFF